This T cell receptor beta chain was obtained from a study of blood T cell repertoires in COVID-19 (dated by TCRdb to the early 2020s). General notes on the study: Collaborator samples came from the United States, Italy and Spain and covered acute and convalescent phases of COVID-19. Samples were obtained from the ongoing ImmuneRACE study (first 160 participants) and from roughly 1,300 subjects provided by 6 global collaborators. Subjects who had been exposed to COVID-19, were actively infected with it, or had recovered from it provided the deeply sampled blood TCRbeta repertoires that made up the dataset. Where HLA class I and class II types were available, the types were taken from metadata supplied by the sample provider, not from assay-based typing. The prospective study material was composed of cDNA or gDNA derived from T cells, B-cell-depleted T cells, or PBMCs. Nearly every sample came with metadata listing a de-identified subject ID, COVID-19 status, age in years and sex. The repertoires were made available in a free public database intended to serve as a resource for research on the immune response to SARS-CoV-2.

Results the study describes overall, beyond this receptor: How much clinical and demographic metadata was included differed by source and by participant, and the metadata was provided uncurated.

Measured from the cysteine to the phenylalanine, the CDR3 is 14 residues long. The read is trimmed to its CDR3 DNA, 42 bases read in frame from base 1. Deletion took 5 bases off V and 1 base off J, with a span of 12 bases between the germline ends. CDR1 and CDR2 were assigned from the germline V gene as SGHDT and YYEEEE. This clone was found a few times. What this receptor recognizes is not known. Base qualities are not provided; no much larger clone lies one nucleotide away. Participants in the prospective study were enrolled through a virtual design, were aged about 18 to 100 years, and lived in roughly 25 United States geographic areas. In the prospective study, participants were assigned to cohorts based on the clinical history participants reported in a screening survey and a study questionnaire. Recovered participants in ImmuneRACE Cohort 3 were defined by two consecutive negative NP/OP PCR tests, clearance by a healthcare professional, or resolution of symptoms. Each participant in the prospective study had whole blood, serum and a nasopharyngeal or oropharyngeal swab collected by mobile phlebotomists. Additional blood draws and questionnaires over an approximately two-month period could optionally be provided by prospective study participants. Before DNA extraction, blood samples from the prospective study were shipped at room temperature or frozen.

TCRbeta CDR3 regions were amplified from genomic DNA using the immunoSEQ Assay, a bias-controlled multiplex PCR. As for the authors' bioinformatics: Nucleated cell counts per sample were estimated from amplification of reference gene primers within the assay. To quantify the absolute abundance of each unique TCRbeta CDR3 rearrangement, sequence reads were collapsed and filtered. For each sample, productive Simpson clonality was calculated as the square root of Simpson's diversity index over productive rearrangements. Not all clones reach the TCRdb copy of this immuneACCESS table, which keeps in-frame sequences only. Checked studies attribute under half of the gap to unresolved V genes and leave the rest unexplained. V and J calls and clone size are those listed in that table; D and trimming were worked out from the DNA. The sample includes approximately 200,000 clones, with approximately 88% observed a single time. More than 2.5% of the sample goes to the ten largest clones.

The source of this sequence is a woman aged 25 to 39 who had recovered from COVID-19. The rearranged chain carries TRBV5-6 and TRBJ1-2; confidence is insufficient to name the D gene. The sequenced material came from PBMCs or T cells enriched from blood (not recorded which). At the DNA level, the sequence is TGTGCCAGCAGGTCCGACGGAGTTAACTATGGCTACACCTTC. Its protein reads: CASRSDGVNYGYTF.